This T cell receptor beta chain was found in a study of T cells after yellow fever vaccination. Overall study findings and caveats: Almost no vaccine-responding clonotypes were detectable in day 0 sorted memory subsets.

Germline V gives CDR1 SGDLS, CDR2 YYNGEE. Trimming took 0 bases from V and 5 from J, leaving 14 bases between them. The CDR3 runs to 15 residues. TCRdb itself ran the 5' RACE reads through MiXCR, one entry per CDR3 protein. Of 30,000 to 35,000 distinct CDR3 sequences listed, around 6.7% were seen once; the top ten hold around a fifth. This clonotype has a count of ten or more. The gene calls are TRBV9 and TRBJ2-5; a weak D match, TRBD2 (5 bases). Sample: PBMCs, either bulk or a sorted T-cell subset (CD4+, CD8+, memory, or dextramer-sorted; not recorded which), taken on the day of the first yellow fever vaccination. The sequence was collected from a man between 18 and 29 years old who received the YFV17D yellow fever vaccine. CDR3 nucleotide sequence: TGTGCCAGCAGCGTAGATCAGGCCAGAGGGGAGACCCAGTACTTC. It codes for CASSVDQARGETQYF.